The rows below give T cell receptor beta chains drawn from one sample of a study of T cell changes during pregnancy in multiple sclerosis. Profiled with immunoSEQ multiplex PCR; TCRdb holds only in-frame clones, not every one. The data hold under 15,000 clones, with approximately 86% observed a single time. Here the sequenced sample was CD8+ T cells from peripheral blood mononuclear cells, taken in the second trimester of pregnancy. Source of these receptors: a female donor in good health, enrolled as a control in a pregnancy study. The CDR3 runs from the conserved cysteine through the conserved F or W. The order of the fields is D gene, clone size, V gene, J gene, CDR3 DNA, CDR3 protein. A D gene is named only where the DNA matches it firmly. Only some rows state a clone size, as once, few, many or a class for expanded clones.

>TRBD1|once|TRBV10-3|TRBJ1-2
TGTGCCATCAGTGATGTTGGGACAGACTCTAACTATGGCTACACCTTC
CAISDVGTDSNYGYTF
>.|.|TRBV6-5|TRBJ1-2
TGTGCCAGCAGTTACGGAGTCAACTATGGCTACACCTTC
CASSYGVNYGYTF
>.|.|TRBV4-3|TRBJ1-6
TGCGCCAGCAGCCAAGAGTCGCAGGGGACGTATAATTCACCCCTCCACTTT
CASSQESQGTYNSPLHF
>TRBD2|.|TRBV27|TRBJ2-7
TGTGCCAGCAGGGGAGCGGGGTACTACGAGCAGTACTTC
CASRGAGYYEQYF
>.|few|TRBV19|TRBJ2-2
TGTGCCACCGAAGGACAGTTTCCCGGGGAGCTGTTTTTT
CATEGQFPGELFF
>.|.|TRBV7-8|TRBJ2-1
TGTGCCAGCAGCCTAAAGAATGAGCAGTTCTTC
CASSLKNEQFF
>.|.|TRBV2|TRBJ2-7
TGTGCCGGAGGGACGGTCTCCTACGAGCAGTACTTC
CAGGTVSYEQYF
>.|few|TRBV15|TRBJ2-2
TGTGCCACCAGCGTGTGGGAGCCCAACACCGGGGAGCTGTTTTTT
CATSVWEPNTGELFF
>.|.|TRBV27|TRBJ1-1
TGTGCCAGCAGCCCCGATTCAGGGAACACTGAAGCTTTCTTT
CASSPDSGNTEAFF
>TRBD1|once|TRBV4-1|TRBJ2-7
TGCGCCAGCAGCCAAGATCCGGGGACAGGAGCCTACGAGCAGTACTTC
CASSQDPGTGAYEQYF
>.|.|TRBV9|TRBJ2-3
TGTGCCAGCAGCGGCACTTCCACAGATACGCAGTATTTT
CASSGTSTDTQYF
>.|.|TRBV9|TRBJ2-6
TGTGCCAGCAATATCGGGTCTGGGGCCAACGTCCTGACTTTC
CASNIGSGANVLTF
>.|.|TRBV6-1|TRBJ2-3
TGTGCCAGCAGTGAAGTAAGGGGTCGGGCAGATACGCAGTATTTT
CASSEVRGRADTQYF
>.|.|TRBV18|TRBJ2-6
TGTGCCAGCTCCCTCGCGGGGGCCAACGTCCTGACTTTC
CASSLAGANVLTF
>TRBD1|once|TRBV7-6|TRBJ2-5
TGTGCCAGCAGCCCCATGACAGGGGGGGGTCAAGAGACCCAGTACTTC
CASSPMTGGGQETQYF
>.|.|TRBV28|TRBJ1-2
TGTGCCATCCCAGACACCTATGGCTACACCTTC
CAIPDTYGYTF